Each of the 26 T cell receptor beta chains below was sequenced from the same sample in a study of blood T cell repertoires in COVID-19. Assay: immunoSEQ multiplex PCR; the TCRdb copy retains only in-frame clones and omits some. This sample has 120,000 to 150,000 clones, with 80% to 85% found just once. The sample comprised PBMCs or T cells enriched from blood (not recorded which). All receptors come from a man between 40 and 49 years old with acute COVID-19.

The gene calls are TRBV9 and TRBJ1-3, with D possibly TRBD1 on 5 matching bases. This CDR3 region has 19 residues. The V end lost 4 bases, the J end lost 2 bases, and 25 bases lay between the germline ends. CDR1 and CDR2 from the germline V gene are SGDLS and YYNGEE. The CDR3 region has the DNA TGTGCCAGCAGCTCCAGCCTCGCGCTACCTGGACAAGCTGGAAACACCATATATTTT. This encodes CASSSSLALPGQAGNTIYF.

The sample holds one count of this clone. The chain employs TRBV9 and TRBJ2-2, with 12 nucleotides matching TRBD1. CDR1 SGDLS and CDR2 YYNGEE come from the germline V gene. V gave up 2 bases and J gave up 6 bases; unmatched junction bases: 14. The CDR3 runs 19 residues. The CDR3 DNA follows: TGTGCCAGCAGCGTCAACCCCTCCGGGACAGGGGGCGCGGCCGGGGAGCTGTTTTTT. The encoded protein is CASSVNPSGTGGAAGELFF.

V gene TRBV3-1 (or the pseudogene TRBV3-2) combines with J gene TRBJ2-1; perhaps TRBD2 as D (5 bases). V lost 6 bases and J 1 base, leaving 16 bases between the germline ends. Germline loops: CDR1 LGHDT, CDR2 YNNKEL (reference sequence). The CDR3 totals 16 residues. CDR3 sequence: CASRPGVARSYNEQFF. In DNA, the CDR3 is TGTGCCAGCAGACCCGGGGTGGCGAGGTCCTACAATGAGCAGTTCTTC.

V gene TRBV4-3 combines with J gene TRBJ2-1, with TRBD2 as a possible D gene (6 bases). This CDR3 spans 14 amino acids. The ends were cut back, 2 bases at V and 2 bases at J, with 7 bases in the middle. From germline, CDR1 is LGHNA and CDR2 YSLEER. This chain's CDR3 is CASSQQRAYNEQFF. The CDR3 DNA reads as TGCGCCAGCAGCCAACAGCGGGCCTACAATGAGCAGTTCTTC.

This chain links TRBV24-1 with TRBJ2-3; 7 bases line up with TRBD2. Germline V gene data show CDR1 as KGHDR and CDR2 as SFDVKD. V lost 5 bases and J lost 1; bases outside the gene matches: 2. This CDR3 has 14 residues. The CDR3 sequence is CATSAAGGTDTQYF. The CDR3 DNA sequence: TGTGCCACCAGTGCGGCGGGAGGCACAGATACGCAGTATTTT.

The V call is TRBV30, the J call TRBJ2-3; 7 bases agree with TRBD2. This CDR3 region has 13 residues. V shed 3 bases, J shed 2 bases, and the junction held 2 bases outside the gene matches. CDR1 is GTSNPN and CDR2 is SVGIG in the germline V gene (reference sequence). As DNA, the CDR3 is TGTGCCTGGAGCGGGGGGTCCACAGATACGCAGTATTTT. Encoded protein: CAWSGGSTDTQYF. The whole variable domain, filled in from reference TRBV30 and TRBJ2-3, reads SQTIHQWPATLVQPVGSPLSLECTVEGTSNPNLYWYRQAAGRGLQLLFYSVGIGQISSEVPQNLSASRPQDRQFILSSKKLLLSDSGFYLCAWSGGSTDTQYFGPGTRLTVL.

This chain uses TRBV9 with TRBJ2-1; 11 nucleotides line up with TRBD2. V dropped 3 bases and J dropped 9; count of bases not matched to a gene: 8. Germline loops: CDR1 SGDLS, CDR2 YYNGEE. The CDR3 covers 15 residues. The CDR3 DNA follows: TGTGCCAGCAGCGCTTCTATAGCGGGAGGGGTTGAGCAGTTCTTC. This encodes CASSASIAGGVEQFF.

The chain joins TRBV3-1 (or the pseudogene TRBV3-2) to TRBJ1-6, with 9 bases aligning to TRBD1. Germline CDR1 is LGHDT and CDR2 is YNNKEL (reference sequence). V was clipped by 2 bases and J by 13 bases; unmatched bases: 3. The CDR3 length is 13 residues. The chain's CDR3 is CASSQPGQGPLHF. In nucleotides, the CDR3 is TGTGCCAGCAGCCAACCTGGACAGGGGCCCCTCCACTTT.

The chain carries TRBV6-1 and TRBJ1-5; 9 bases align to TRBD1. The germline V gene encodes CDR1 MNHNS and CDR2 SASEGT. This CDR3 comprises 16 residues. V was clipped by 2 bases and J by 5 bases; unmatched bases: 7. The CDR3 region is CASSEWGTGTYQPQHF. The CDR3 coding sequence is TGTGCCAGCAGTGAATGGGGGACAGGGACCTATCAGCCCCAGCATTTT.

The chain links TRBV19 to TRBJ2-7; 9 positions match TRBD2. Looked up from germline, CDR1 is LNHDA and CDR2 is SQIVND (reference sequence). The CDR3 sequence is 14 residues long. Trimming cost V 3 bases and J 7 bases; bases outside gene matches: 7. This chain's CDR3 is CASSMRGRAGEQYF. The CDR3 coding sequence is TGTGCCAGTAGTATGCGCGGGAGGGCCGGGGAGCAGTACTTC.

The V and J genes are TRBV5-5 and TRBJ1-5; D possibly corresponds to TRBD1 (5 bases). The V end was cut by 4 bases, the J end by 6 bases, with 14 bases between. The CDR3 consists of 14 residues. The germline V gene has CDR1 SGHKS and CDR2 YYEKEE (reference sequence). In DNA form, the CDR3 reads TGTGCCAGCAGCCTGGAGGGGAGGGTTCAGCCCCAGCATTTT. Encoded protein: CASSLEGRVQPQHF.

The sample holds a few counts of this clone. This chain links TRBV10-2 with TRBJ2-7; possibly TRBD2 for D (6 bases). CDR3 length equals 13 residues. Germline V CDR1 and CDR2: WSHSY, SAAADI. Trimming removed 6 bases from V and 8 bases from J, with 17 bases in between. CDR3 protein: CASSRENNPKQYF. For the CDR3, the DNA is TGCGCCAGCAGCCGGGAGAACAATCCCAAGCAGTACTTC.

The count of this clone is one. V is TRBV29-1 and J is TRBJ1-3; D is ambiguous. Trimming took 5 bases from V and 0 from J, leaving 11 bases between them. Germline lookup yields CDR1 SQVTM and CDR2 ANQGSEA. The CDR3 is made up of 14 amino acids. DNA of the CDR3: TGCAGCGTTCGGTCAGGACTCTCTGGAAACACCATATATTTT. It translates to CSVRSGLSGNTIYF.

V and J are TRBV7-8 and TRBJ1-2, with 8 bases lining up with TRBD1. Looked up from germline, CDR1 is SGHVS and CDR2 is FQNEAQ. V lost 7 bases, J lost 3 bases, and 16 bases stayed unmatched. This CDR3 is built from 17 residues. The CDR3 DNA reads TGTGCCAGCACCCCCCGCAGGGGGCGGCTCGTTGACTATGGCTACACCTTC. It specifies CASTPRRGRLVDYGYTF.

This chain uses TRBV6-5 with TRBJ1-2; 7 bases match TRBD1. CDR1 and CDR2 from the germline V gene are MNHEY and SVGAGI. Trimming cost V 4 bases and J 7 bases; bases outside gene matches: 9. The CDR3 is 14 amino acids. The CDR3 reads CASSFDRAVGGYTF. The DNA of the CDR3 is TGTGCCAGCAGTTTCGACAGGGCTGTAGGTGGCTACACCTTC.

The CDR3 region is CASSLLGGWEPQHF. CDR3 nucleotide sequence: TGTGCCAGCAGTTTATTAGGCGGGTGGGAGCCCCAGCATTTT. The rearrangement joins TRBV28 to TRBJ1-5; D unresolved. Trimming pared 1 base from V and 8 bases from J, leaving 12 bases between. This CDR3 region has 14 residues. The germline gives CDR1 MDHEN, CDR2 SYDVKM. The full variable domain, with the rest looked up from reference TRBV28 and TRBJ1-5, is DVKVTQSSRYLVKRTGEKVFLECVQDMDHENMFWYRQDPGLGLRLIYFSYDVKMKEKGDIPEGYSVSREKKERFSLILESASTNQTSMYLCASSLLGGWEPQHFGDGTRLSIL.

The chain employs TRBV28 and TRBJ2-7; TRBD2 might be the D (6 bases). This CDR3 comprises 13 residues. From germline, CDR1 is MDHEN and CDR2 SYDVKM. The V gene lost 3 bases and the J gene lost 5 bases, with 11 bases spanning the gap. The CDR3 region is CASSFGRLDEQYF. CDR3 bases: TGTGCCAGCAGTTTTGGGCGACTAGACGAGCAGTACTTC.

The rearrangement uses TRBV18 and TRBJ1-4; D gene ambiguous. Trimming left V 3 bases short and J 2 bases short, with 13 bases between. The CDR3 contains 16 residues. Germline loops: CDR1 KGHSH, CDR2 LQKENI. The CDR3 nucleotides read TGTGCCAGCTCACCGAGCTCAGACTTGACTAATGAAAAACTGTTTTTT. Encoded protein: CASSPSSDLTNEKLFF.

This clone has a single count. V is TRBV3-1 (or the pseudogene TRBV3-2) and J is TRBJ2-1; 9 nucleotides align to TRBD2. The length of the CDR3 is 15 residues. Unmatched junction bases numbered 6, after V lost 2 bases and J lost 7 bases. Germline V gene sequence: CDR1 LGHDT, CDR2 YNNKEL (reference sequence). The CDR3 DNA is TGTGCCAGCAGCCAAAGCGCTAGCGGGGCGAATGAGCAGTTCTTC. Its translation: CASSQSASGANEQFF.

V gene TRBV4-3 combines with J gene TRBJ1-3; no clear D gene. V shed 0 bases and J shed 9 bases, with 15 bases lying between them. Germline values: CDR1 LGHNA, CDR2 YSLEER. The CDR3 length is 15 residues. The CDR3 DNA follows: TGCGCCAGCAGCCAAGACTCTGATTCACGGAGCACCATATATTTT. Its translation: CASSQDSDSRSTIYF.

The table lists this clone with a count of one. The chain recombines TRBV2 with TRBJ1-3, with D hard to call. The CDR3 covers 15 residues. Germline CDR1 and CDR2: SNHLY and FYNNEI. V lost 7 bases and J 1 base, leaving 14 bases between the germline ends. CDR3 in amino acids: CASKISGNSGNTIYF. CDR3 nucleotides: TGTGCCAGCAAAATTTCGGGAAATTCTGGAAACACCATATATTTT. Supplemented by reference TRBV2 and TRBJ1-3, the full variable domain reads EPEVTQTPSHQVTQMGQEVILRCVPISNHLYFYWYRQILGQKVEFLVSFYNNEISEKSEIFDDQFSVERPDGSNFTLKIRSTKLEDSAMYFCASKISGNSGNTIYFGEGSWLTVV.

The chain uses TRBV28 and TRBJ2-7, with TRBD2 identical over 7 bases. CDR1 and CDR2 from the germline V gene are MDHEN and SYDVKM. This CDR3 comprises 16 residues. V was clipped by 3 bases and J by 3 bases; unmatched bases: 11. The CDR3 reads CASSFGPRLAVYEQYF. In DNA form, the CDR3 reads TGTGCCAGCAGTTTTGGGCCCCGACTAGCAGTCTACGAGCAGTACTTC.

The chain joins TRBV11-3 to TRBJ2-2, with no clear D. The CDR3 loop spans 12 amino acids. Germline V lookup: CDR1 SGHNT, CDR2 YENEEA. V was trimmed by 5 bases and J by 5 bases, leaving 6 bases between them. CDR3: CASSPQTGELFF. The CDR3 DNA reads TGTGCCAGCAGCCCCCAAACCGGGGAGCTGTTTTTT.

This clone has only one observation. The rearrangement joins TRBV10-1 to TRBJ1-1; D unclear. In germline, CDR1 is WNHNN, CDR2 SYGVQD (reference sequence). The CDR3 is 13 amino acids. V lost 4 bases and J lost 2, with 8 bases in between. CDR3 in amino acids: CASSAGFNTEAFF. The CDR3, as DNA: TGCGCCAGCAGTGCGGGGTTTAACACTGAAGCTTTCTTT.

The chain employs TRBV6-2 or TRBV6-3 and TRBJ1-5; 8 positions match TRBD1. This CDR3 has 16 residues. The germline CDR1 and CDR2 sequences are MNHEY and SVGEGT. V was pared by 5 bases and J by 6 bases, with 12 bases of the junction left unmatched. CDR3 sequence: CASSPASTGVSQPQHF. The CDR3, as DNA: TGTGCCAGCAGTCCGGCGTCGACAGGGGTAAGTCAGCCCCAGCATTTT.

This chain links TRBV7-2 with TRBJ2-7, with D tentatively TRBD2 (5 bases). Germline values: CDR1 SGHTA, CDR2 FQGNSA. The CDR3 is made up of 13 amino acids. Trimming took 3 bases from V and 1 from J, leaving 7 bases between them. CDR3 sequence: CASSLRVSYEQYF. CDR3 nucleotide sequence: TGTGCCAGCAGCTTGCGGGTGTCCTACGAGCAGTACTTC.